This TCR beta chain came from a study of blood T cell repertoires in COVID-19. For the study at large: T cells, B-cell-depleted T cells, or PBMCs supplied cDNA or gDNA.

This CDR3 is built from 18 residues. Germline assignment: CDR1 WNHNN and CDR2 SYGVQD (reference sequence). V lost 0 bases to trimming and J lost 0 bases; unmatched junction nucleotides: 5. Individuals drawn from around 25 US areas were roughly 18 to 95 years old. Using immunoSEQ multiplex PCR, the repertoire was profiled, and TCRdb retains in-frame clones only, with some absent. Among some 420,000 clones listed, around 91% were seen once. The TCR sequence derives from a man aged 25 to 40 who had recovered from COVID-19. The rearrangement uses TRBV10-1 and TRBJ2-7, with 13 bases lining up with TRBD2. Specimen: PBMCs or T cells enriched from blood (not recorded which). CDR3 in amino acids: CASSESPRTSGSSYEQYF. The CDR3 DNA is TGCGCCAGCAGTGAGTCTCCCCGGACTAGCGGGAGCTCCTACGAGCAGTACTTC.